This is a list of T cell receptor beta chains from one sample in a study of shared clonotypes between healthy human individuals. This table comes from immunoSEQ multiplex PCR, and its TCRdb copy is limited to in-frame clones, with some not included. The data contain a few million clones, more than 90% of them singletons. Sequencing input: naive CD4+ T cells sorted from blood. The receptors stem from a man aged 18 to 30 in good health. Both conserved end residues are part of each CDR3. A D gene is named only where the DNA matches it firmly. Clone size is not always given. Where it is, it says once, few, many or a class for expanded clones.

clone_size	v_call	d_call	j_call	cdr3_aa	cdr3_nt
-	TRBV7-9	-	TRBJ2-7	CASSLAGDNYEQYF	TGTGCCAGCAGCTTAGCGGGGGACAACTACGAGCAGTACTTC
-	TRBV18	-	TRBJ2-5	CASSAEGETQYF	TGTGCCAGCTCCGCAGAGGGGGAGACCCAGTACTTC
-	TRBV4-3	-	TRBJ1-5	CASSQDLESGNQPQHF	TGCGCCAGCAGCCAAGATCTAGAGAGTGGCAATCAGCCCCAGCATTTT
-	TRBV10-3	TRBD2	TRBJ2-5	CATGPRTSGSQEQYF	TGTGCCACCGGCCCCAGGACTAGCGGGAGTCAGGAGCAGTACTTC
-	TRBV18	-	TRBJ1-6	CASSRDQKGNSPLHF	TGTGCCAGCTCAAGAGACCAAAAAGGGAATTCACCCCTCCACTTT
-	TRBV10-3	-	TRBJ1-5	CAITPGGGQPQHF	TGTGCCATCACGCCGGGAGGGGGTCAGCCCCAGCATTTT
-	TRBV18	-	TRBJ2-2	CASSPPSSSGELFF	TGTGCCAGCTCACCACCGTCCAGCAGCGGGGAGCTGTTTTTT
-	TRBV4-3	-	TRBJ1-6	CASSQEKLGHSPLHF	TGCGCCAGCAGCCAAGAGAAACTGGGCCATTCACCCCTCCACTTT
once	TRBV6-6	-	TRBJ1-1	CASSPGTSGSRAFF	TGTGCCAGCAGTCCAGGGACTTCTGGGTCCCGAGCTTTCTTT
few	TRBV2	-	TRBJ2-5	CASSERDIGRETQYF	TGTGCCAGCAGTGAACGGGACATAGGCCGGGAGACCCAGTACTTC
-	TRBV6-6	-	TRBJ2-1	CASSYEEQFF	TGTGCCAGCAGTTACGAGGAGCAGTTCTTC
once	TRBV6-1	-	TRBJ2-5	CASSVQVEVWETQYF	TGTGCCAGCAGTGTTCAGGTCGAGGTTTGGGAGACCCAGTACTTC
once	TRBV7-3	TRBD1	TRBJ2-2	CASSWDSNTGELFF	TGTGCCAGCAGCTGGGACAGCAACACCGGGGAGCTGTTTTTT
-	TRBV6-5	-	TRBJ1-1	CASSPGTLNTEAFF	TGTGCCAGCAGCCCTGGGACGCTGAACACTGAAGCTTTCTTT
-	TRBV6-6	TRBD1	TRBJ1-2	CASSYSDRGLYGYTF	TGTGCCAGCAGTTACTCGGACAGGGGGCTCTATGGCTACACCTTC
-	TRBV7-2	TRBD1	TRBJ2-3	CASSSPDRVGDTQYF	TGTGCCAGCAGCTCCCCGGACAGGGTGGGAGATACGCAGTATTTT
-	TRBV18	-	TRBJ2-7	CASSPPTRGSYEQYF	TGTGCCAGCTCACCACCGACCAGAGGCTCCTACGAGCAGTACTTC
-	TRBV14	TRBD2	TRBJ2-7	CASSQGGRALYF	TGTGCCAGCAGCCAAGGTGGGAGGGCCTTGTACTTC
-	TRBV27	-	TRBJ1-2	CASSHRAGGYTF	TGTGCCAGCAGTCACAGGGCGGGGGGCTACACCTTC
-	TRBV5-5	-	TRBJ2-4	CASSLQQGQNIQYF	TGTGCCAGCAGCTTGCAACAGGGCCAAAACATTCAGTACTTC
-	TRBV4-3	TRBD2	TRBJ2-2	CASSQDLLAGAHTGELFF	TGCGCCAGCAGCCAAGATTTGCTAGCGGGAGCCCACACCGGGGAGCTGTTTTTT
-	TRBV21-1	-	TRBJ2-2	CASSRPGELFF	TGTGCCAGCAGCAGGCCTGGGGAGCTGTTTTTT
once	TRBV4-3	TRBD2	TRBJ2-1	CASSPGTSAEREQFF	TGCGCCAGCAGCCCCGGGACTAGCGCGGAACGGGAGCAGTTCTTC
-	TRBV10-3	TRBD1	TRBJ2-7	CAISEDRAEQYF	TGTGCCATCAGCGAGGACAGGGCCGAGCAGTACTTC
-	TRBV10-3	-	TRBJ2-3	CATGPTGDTQYF	TGTGCCACAGGACCTACGGGAGATACGCAGTATTTT
-	TRBV5-1	-	TRBJ2-5	CASSYTTGFGETQYF	TGCGCCAGCAGCTATACCACAGGGTTTGGAGAGACCCAGTACTTC
-	TRBV5-1	TRBD1	TRBJ1-2	CASSPSSGQGNYGYTF	TGCGCCAGCAGCCCCTCGTCGGGACAGGGGAACTATGGCTACACCTTC
-	TRBV18	-	TRBJ1-6	CASSPGREAMHSPLHF	TGTGCCAGCTCACCAGGGAGGGAGGCTATGCATTCACCCCTCCACTTT
-	TRBV30	TRBD2	TRBJ2-2	CAWSGLAGSKPGELFF	TGTGCCTGGAGTGGACTAGCGGGGTCAAAGCCCGGGGAGCTGTTTTTT
-	TRBV7-2	-	TRBJ1-1	CASSLDGANTEAFF	TGTGCCAGCAGCTTAGATGGGGCGAACACTGAAGCTTTCTTT
once	TRBV7-3	TRBD1	TRBJ1-1	CASSSSGTGVHTEAFF	TGTGCCAGCAGCTCCTCCGGGACAGGGGTCCACACTGAAGCTTTCTTT
-	TRBV5-1	-	TRBJ2-7	CASSEQGYEQYF	TGCGCCAGCAGCGAACAGGGTTACGAGCAGTACTTC
-	TRBV7-2	TRBD2	TRBJ2-7	CATRLAGGSSEQYF	TGTGCCACCCGACTAGCGGGAGGTAGCAGCGAGCAGTACTTC
-	TRBV23-1	TRBD1	TRBJ2-5	CASSQSTGGQETQYF	TGCGCCAGCAGTCAGTCGACAGGGGGCCAAGAGACCCAGTACTTC
-	TRBV7-2	TRBD2	TRBJ2-4	CASSPSGGMLAKNIQYF	TGTGCCAGCAGCCCCTCGGGGGGTATGCTAGCCAAAAACATTCAGTACTTC
-	TRBV28	-	TRBJ1-4	CASSFTLGPTNEKLFF	TGTGCCAGCAGTTTCACCCTCGGGCCAACTAATGAAAAACTGTTTTTT
-	TRBV28	-	TRBJ1-5	CASSPGGYSNQPQHF	TGTGCCAGCAGTCCCGGGGGGTATAGCAATCAGCCCCAGCATTTT
once	TRBV5-1	TRBD1	TRBJ1-2	CASSVGQGHYTF	TGCGCCAGCAGCGTTGGACAGGGGCACTACACCTTC
once	TRBV7-2	TRBD2	TRBJ2-7	CASSLASGRAILSYEQYF	TGTGCCAGCAGCTTAGCTAGCGGGAGGGCCATATTAAGCTACGAGCAGTACTTC
-	TRBV19	TRBD2	TRBJ2-3	CASSLLAGAGGGTQYF	TGTGCCAGTAGCCTACTAGCGGGGGCCGGGGGGGGTACGCAGTATTTT
-	TRBV9	TRBD2	TRBJ2-2	CASSVGWGEGTGELFF	TGTGCCAGCAGCGTAGGATGGGGGGAGGGCACCGGGGAGCTGTTTTTT
-	TRBV5-1	-	TRBJ1-1	CASSLLPGMNTEAFF	TGCGCCAGCAGCTTGTTGCCCGGGATGAACACTGAAGCTTTCTTT
-	TRBV5-4	TRBD2	TRBJ2-7	CASSLGGTAGGPYEQYF	TGTGCCAGCAGCTTGGGAGGTACGGCGGGAGGGCCCTACGAGCAGTACTTC
-	TRBV28	TRBD1	TRBJ1-3	CATFTGAGNTIYF	TGTGCCACCTTTACAGGGGCAGGAAACACCATATATTTT
-	TRBV2	-	TRBJ2-7	CASRLQYQGNEQYF	TGTGCCAGCAGATTACAGTATCAGGGGAACGAGCAGTACTTC
-	TRBV5-1	TRBD2	TRBJ2-3	CASRKGRVGDTQYF	TGCGCCAGCAGGAAGGGGAGGGTGGGAGATACGCAGTATTTT
-	TRBV5-6	-	TRBJ1-4	CASSSGDEKLFF	TGTGCCAGCAGTTCAGGGGATGAAAAACTGTTTTTT
-	TRBV5-1	-	TRBJ1-1	CASGSGAMNTEAFF	TGCGCCAGCGGGAGTGGGGCGATGAACACTGAAGCTTTCTTT
-	TRBV6-1	TRBD1	TRBJ1-2	CASSELTGNNYGYTF	TGTGCCAGCAGTGAGTTGACAGGGAATAACTATGGCTACACCTTC
-	TRBV19	TRBD1	TRBJ1-2	CASRRQGSNYGYTF	TGTGCCAGTAGGCGACAGGGTAGTAACTATGGCTACACCTTC
-	TRBV5-1	-	TRBJ1-2	CASSFDEGRAYGYTF	TGCGCCAGCAGCTTTGACGAAGGCAGGGCCTATGGCTACACCTTC
-	TRBV19	TRBD1	TRBJ2-7	CASSNSGQGPMQYF	TGTGCCAGTAGTAATTCGGGACAGGGCCCCATGCAGTACTTC
-	TRBV7-2	-	TRBJ2-1	CASSLNRDNNEQFF	TGTGCCAGCAGCTTGAACCGGGATAACAATGAGCAGTTCTTC